This T cell receptor beta chain was sequenced in a study of T cell responses to AZD1222 COVID-19 vaccine. Study-level information: Second-dose groups at about 4 or about 12 weeks were pooled.

Study-wide points: Baseline testing showed seropositivity in only a handful of AZD1222 recipients. Samples come after the peak T cell response, not at day 14.

This CDR3 has 14 residues. V was clipped by 4 bases and J by 7 bases, with 14 bases between them. The germline gives CDR1 MNHEY, CDR2 SVGEGT. Note on this clone: What it recognizes is unknown.

Sequenced by immunoSEQ multiplex PCR; TCRdb stores in-frame clones only, minus some. The repertoire consists of about 120,000 clones, with just over 90% occurring once and the leading ten covering approximately 4.9%. The TCR comes from an adult in good health. The rearrangement joins TRBV6-2 or TRBV6-3 to TRBJ1-5, with D tentatively TRBD1 (5 bases). The sample was peripheral blood, taken on day 0 of AZD1222 vaccination. The CDR3 DNA reads TGTGCCAGCAGTTCGGCGGGGGGAAGCCAGCCCCAGCATTTT. Its protein is CASSSAGGSQPQHF.